This T cell receptor beta chain comes out of a study of shared clonotypes between healthy human individuals. Findings and caveats of the study: An effect of sequencing depth on clonotype sharing among donors was expected.

The CDR3 extends over 14 amino acids. V gave up 7 bases and J gave up 2 bases, with 12 bases separating them. From germline, CDR1 is SGHTA and CDR2 FQGTGA. Details on this clone: The antigen remains undetermined.

The repertoire was sequenced with immunoSEQ multiplex PCR; TCRdb's copy has only in-frame clones and lacks some. The sample records over a million clones, about 77% being singletons. The rearrangement uses TRBV7-3 and TRBJ1-5; D remains ambiguous. The clonotype comes from a man between 18 and 29 years old in good health. The material sequenced was memory CD4+ T cells sorted from blood. Sample subset: CD45RA-negative fraction. The CDR3 sequence: CASNISRGNQPQHF. CDR3 in DNA: TGTGCCAGCAACATCAGTAGGGGCAATCAGCCCCAGCATTTT.